This passage covers 16 T cell receptor beta chains from one sample sequenced in a study of blood T cell repertoires in COVID-19. Generated by immunoSEQ multiplex PCR, the TCRdb table keeps only in-frame clones and is missing some. The repertoire holds more than 85,000 clones, with approximately 87% as singletons. The sequenced material came from peripheral blood. Receptors originate from a woman aged 45-65 years with acute or convalescent COVID-19.

This clone occurred a few times. This rearrangement joins TRBV28 to TRBJ1-2, with D maybe TRBD1 (5 bases). Germline CDR1 is MDHEN and CDR2 is SYDVKM. Trimming removed 2 bases at V and 4 bases at J, with 11 bases between. CDR3 length equals 14 residues. The CDR3 spells CASSLQRTTYGYTF. CDR3 coding DNA: TGTGCCAGCAGTTTACAAAGGACAACCTATGGCTACACCTTC.

On this clone itself: Germline is not matched at one junction end, which may reflect a read error. V usage is TRBV11-2 and J usage is TRBJ2-2; perhaps TRBD2 as D (6 bases). Per the germline V gene, CDR1 is SGHAT and CDR2 is FQNNGV. The CDR3 sequence is 14 residues long. Here the CDR3 DNA reads TGTGCCAGCAGCTTTACAGGAGATACCGGGGGGCTGTTTTTT. This sequence encodes CASSFTGDTGGLFF.

The chain has TRBV18 and TRBJ1-1; a possible D gene is TRBD1 (5 bases). The CDR3 covers 16 residues. The V gene lost 2 bases and the J gene lost 2 bases, with 15 bases spanning the gap. The germline gives CDR1 KGHSH, CDR2 LQKENI. The CDR3 nucleotides are TGTGCCAGCTCACCAGGGGGAGGGAGGATTAACACTGAAGCTTTCTTT. Amino acid sequence: CASSPGGGRINTEAFF.

V and J are TRBV18 and TRBJ1-4; 7 bases are shared with TRBD1. This CDR3 is 14 amino acids long. V shed 3 bases and J 8 bases; nucleotides not matched to a gene: 6. The germline V gene encodes CDR1 KGHSH and CDR2 LQKENI. CDR3 in DNA: TGTGCCAGCTCACCTCCCGGGACAGACGAAAAACTGTTTTTT. It is translated as CASSPPGTDEKLFF.

This chain connects TRBV28 to TRBJ1-1; no definite D call. The CDR3 loop spans 13 amino acids. CDR1 and CDR2 from the germline V gene are MDHEN and SYDVKM. The V end was cut by 2 bases, the J end by 7 bases, with 11 bases between. The CDR3 DNA sequence: TGTGCCAGCAGTTTAACGGGGTTGGATGAAGCTTTCTTT. It encodes CASSLTGLDEAFF. The full variable domain, completed using reference TRBV28 and TRBJ1-1, is DVKVTQSSRYLVKRTGEKVFLECVQDMDHENMFWYRQDPGLGLRLIYFSYDVKMKEKGDIPEGYSVSREKKERFSLILESASTNQTSMYLCASSLTGLDEAFFGQGTRLTVV.

The count of this clone is one. The chain joins TRBV5-1 to TRBJ1-4, with D perhaps matching TRBD1 (5 bases). Germline CDR1 is SGHRS and CDR2 is YFSETQ. Deletions cut 5 bases from V and 0 bases from J, with 8 bases between. The CDR3 is made up of 14 amino acids. Written as DNA, the CDR3 is TGCGCCAGCAGGGGAGGGGCAACTAATGAAAAACTGTTTTTT. Residues: CASRGGATNEKLFF.

The V call is TRBV24-1, the J call TRBJ2-5, with 9 positions matching TRBD1. Trimming cost V 4 bases and J 5 bases; bases outside gene matches: 7. The CDR3 spans 15 residues. Per germline, CDR1 KGHDR and CDR2 SFDVKD. The CDR3: CATSDSSGTGETQYF. The CDR3 nucleotides are TGTGCCACCAGTGACTCTTCCGGGACAGGGGAGACCCAGTACTTC.

This rearrangement joins TRBV3-1 (or the pseudogene TRBV3-2) to TRBJ2-3; TRBD2 matches 13 bases. The ends lost 2 bases at V and 4 bases at J; junction bases unmatched: 3. Germline V gene data show CDR1 as LGHDT and CDR2 as YNNKEL (reference sequence). The CDR3 contains 16 residues. CDR3 protein: CASSQRLAGGADTQYF. The CDR3 DNA reads as TGTGCCAGCAGCCAAAGACTAGCGGGGGGTGCAGATACGCAGTATTTT.

V and J are TRBV6-5 and TRBJ1-2; D is ambiguous. This CDR3 region has 11 residues. Germline lookup yields CDR1 MNHEY and CDR2 SVGAGI. V was pared by 7 bases and J by 7 bases, with 10 bases between. The CDR3 reads CASTPGTGYTF. The CDR3 nucleotides read TGTGCCAGCACCCCAGGAACTGGCTACACCTTC.

J is TRBJ2-1 and V is TRBV14, with D hard to call. CDR1 SGHDN and CDR2 FVKESK come from the germline V gene. V shed 0 bases and J shed 10 bases, with 10 bases lying between them. The CDR3 runs to 13 residues. CDR3 DNA: TGTGCCAGCAGCCAAGAAACTGCGTCCGAGCAGTTCTTC. It translates to CASSQETASEQFF.

The chain is built from TRBV9 and TRBJ1-2, with 9 bases matching TRBD1. The length of the CDR3 is 13 residues. The trim removed 6 bases at V and 5 bases at J, leaving 5 bases unmatched. In germline, CDR1 is SGDLS, CDR2 YYNGEE. The CDR3 region is CASTATGGYGYTF. The CDR3 nucleotides read TGTGCCAGCACCGCGACAGGGGGGTATGGCTACACCTTC. Filled out from reference TRBV9 and TRBJ1-2, the complete variable domain reads DSGVTQTPKHLITATGQRVTLRCSPRSGDLSVYWYQQSLDQGLQFLIQYYNGEERAKGNILERFSAQQFPDLHSELNLSSLELGDSALYFCASTATGGYGYTFGSGTRLTVV.

The chain couples TRBV15 to TRBJ1-3, with D possibly being TRBD1 (6 bases). The germline gives CDR1 LNHNV, CDR2 YYDKDF (reference sequence). The length of the CDR3 is 15 residues. Trimming stripped 0 bases from V and 4 bases from J, with 10 bases between. The CDR3 DNA reads TGTGCCACCAGCAGAGATCTGGGGACAGGAAACACCATATATTTT. Its protein product is CATSRDLGTGNTIYF.

The V and J genes are TRBV2 and TRBJ1-1; D is ambiguous. Per germline, CDR1 SNHLY and CDR2 FYNNEI. This CDR3 contains 13 residues. The V and J ends lost 8 bases and 1 base respectively, with 11 bases between them. CDR3 nucleotides: TGTGCCAGCGCTAGGGAGGGGAACACTGAAGCTTTCTTT. Translation gives CASAREGNTEAFF.

The V and J genes are TRBV2 and TRBJ2-2, with 10 bases matching TRBD2. Per the germline V gene, CDR1 is SNHLY and CDR2 is FYNNEI. This CDR3 has 16 residues. The V and J ends lost 6 bases and 4 bases, in that order; junction bases with no gene match: 8. The CDR3 loop reads CASSPFSGGSTGELFF. CDR3 bases: TGTGCCAGCAGCCCCTTTAGCGGGGGGAGCACCGGGGAGCTGTTTTTT.

The gene calls are TRBV9 and TRBJ1-5; D is possibly TRBD1 (5 bases). V was trimmed by 4 bases and J by 7 bases, leaving 18 bases between them. This CDR3 comprises 15 residues. Germline assignment: CDR1 SGDLS and CDR2 YYNGEE. In DNA form, the CDR3 reads TGTGCCAGCAGCCCAAGCGGGTGGGGGGACCAGCCCCAGCATTTT. It encodes CASSPSGWGDQPQHF.

The chain links TRBV7-9 to TRBJ2-2, with TRBD1 as a possible D gene (6 bases). V was clipped by 1 base and J by 0 bases, with 9 bases between them. Germline loops: CDR1 SEHNR, CDR2 FQNEAQ (reference sequence). The CDR3 sequence is 16 residues long. In DNA form, the CDR3 reads TGTGCCAGCAGCTTAGTGAAGGGGGCGAACACCGGGGAGCTGTTTTTT. Translation gives CASSLVKGANTGELFF.